Below are 17 T cell receptor beta chains sequenced from a single sample in a study of blood T cell repertoires in COVID-19. The assay was immunoSEQ multiplex PCR, and TCRdb's table has in-frame clones only and misses some. This table holds about 400,000 clones, 85% to 90% found once. The sequencing input was PBMCs or T cells enriched from blood (not recorded which). All receptors derive from a woman aged 25-40 years with acute COVID-19.

The J gene is TRBJ2-7, the V gene TRBV12-3 or TRBV12-4; TRBD2 matches 8 bases. The junction had 1 base not matched to a gene; V was cut back by 4 bases and J by 8 bases. The CDR3 loop spans 11 amino acids. In DNA, the CDR3 is TGTGCCAGCAGTTCGGGGGGGCAGCAGTACTTC. Translation: CASSSGGQQYF.

The rearrangement joins TRBV18 to TRBJ1-1; D perhaps matches TRBD1 (5 bases). CDR3 length equals 16 residues. The germline V gene encodes CDR1 KGHSH and CDR2 LQKENI. The V end was cut by 5 bases, the J end by 0 bases, with 16 bases between. Here the CDR3 reads CASSSTGTSMNTEAFF. In DNA, the CDR3 is TGTGCCAGCTCATCCACCGGGACTTCCATGAACACTGAAGCTTTCTTT.

This chain links TRBV6-6 with TRBJ1-2, with 9 bases lining up with TRBD1. Germline CDR1 and CDR2: MNHNY and SVGAGI (reference sequence). V lost 4 bases, J lost 12 bases, and 9 bases stayed unmatched. The CDR3 contains 13 residues. CDR3 bases: TGTGCCAGCAGTTCCATAGGGACAGGGTTAAACACCTTC. Protein sequence: CASSSIGTGLNTF.

CDR3 amino acids: CASSLGASGEQFF. The CDR3 DNA is TGTGCCAGCAGCTTAGGGGCCAGCGGTGAGCAGTTCTTC. The rearrangement links TRBV11-2 to TRBJ2-1; perhaps TRBD2 as D (5 bases). CDR3 length equals 13 residues. Germline CDR1 is SGHAT and CDR2 is FQNNGV. V dropped 1 base and J dropped 9 bases, with 10 bases sitting between them. Combining the CDR3 with reference TRBV11-2 and TRBJ2-1 gives the whole variable domain EAGVAQSPRYKIIEKRQSVAFWCNPISGHATLYWYQQILGQGPKLLIQFQNNGVVDDSQLPKDRFSAERLKGVDSTLKIQPAKLEDSAVYLCASSLGASGEQFFGPGTRLTVL.

The rearrangement links TRBV7-9 to TRBJ2-7; perhaps TRBD1 as D (6 bases). Per the germline V gene, CDR1 is SEHNR and CDR2 is FQNEAQ (reference sequence). V was shortened by 3 bases and J by 1 base, with 13 bases between the two germline ends. The CDR3 extends over 15 amino acids. The CDR3 DNA follows: TGTGCCAGCAGCTTCTCTCAGGACAGTTCCTACGAGCAGTACTTC. It specifies CASSFSQDSSYEQYF.

The genes are TRBV9 and TRBJ1-5; D ambiguous. Germline V gives CDR1 SGDLS, CDR2 YYNGEE. The germline V and J ends were trimmed by 0 bases and 4 bases, with 11 bases remaining between them. This CDR3 region has 15 residues. This CDR3 is CASSVALQVNQPQHF. The CDR3 DNA reads TGTGCCAGCAGCGTAGCGCTTCAGGTAAATCAGCCCCAGCATTTT.

The chain joins TRBV5-1 to TRBJ2-2; 10 nucleotides match TRBD1. Germline V lookup: CDR1 SGHRS, CDR2 YFSETQ. Trimming cost V 4 bases and J 5 bases; bases outside gene matches: 5. The CDR3 covers 15 residues. DNA of the CDR3: TGCGCCAGCAGCGTCGGGACAGGGGATACCGGGGAGCTGTTTTTT. Translating gives CASSVGTGDTGELFF. Full variable domain (outside the CDR3, taken from reference TRBV5-1 and TRBJ2-2): KAGVTQTPRYLIKTRGQQVTLSCSPISGHRSVSWYQQTPGQGLQFLFEYFSETQRNKGNFPGRFSGRQFSNSRSEMNVSTLELGDSALYLCASSVGTGDTGELFFGEGSRLTVL.

This rearrangement joins TRBV6-1 to TRBJ1-2; D is possibly TRBD1 (5 bases). Germline assignment: CDR1 MNHNS and CDR2 SASEGT. The CDR3 is made up of 14 amino acids. V shed 7 bases and J shed 2 bases, with 14 bases lying between them. CDR3 region: CASKNRQPNYGYTF. DNA of the CDR3: TGTGCCAGCAAAAATAGACAGCCCAACTATGGCTACACCTTC.

This clone was seen ten or more times. This chain connects TRBV29-1 to TRBJ2-3, with 8 bases identical to TRBD1. V trimming: 4 bases; J trimming: 0 bases; junction bases outside the gene matches: 12. Germline V gene data show CDR1 as SQVTM and CDR2 as ANQGSEA. CDR3 length equals 17 residues. The CDR3 sequence: CSVGRGVGQGSTDTQYF. DNA of the CDR3: TGCAGCGTTGGACGAGGGGTAGGACAGGGAAGCACAGATACGCAGTATTTT.

The chain links TRBV5-1 to TRBJ1-2; no reliable D call. The CDR3 is 13 residues long. Germline assignment: CDR1 SGHRS and CDR2 YFSETQ. Trimming shortened V by 2 bases and J by 3 bases, and 8 bases separated the two germline ends. The DNA of the CDR3 is TGCGCCAGCAGCTTACAAGACTACTATGGCTACACCTTC. It encodes CASSLQDYYGYTF.

The gene calls are TRBV6-5 and TRBJ1-2, with 10 nucleotides matching TRBD1. The CDR3 totals 13 residues. The V segment lost 5 bases and the J segment 5 bases; nucleotides outside the gene matches: 2. Germline V CDR1 and CDR2: MNHEY, SVGAGI. As DNA, the CDR3 is TGTGCCAGCAGTCGGGACAGGGGATATGGCTACACCTTC. Translating gives CASSRDRGYGYTF.

The chain combines TRBV9 with TRBJ2-7; weak D call: TRBD1 (6 bases). V shed 4 bases and J shed 6 bases, with 23 bases lying between them. Germline loops: CDR1 SGDLS, CDR2 YYNGEE. This CDR3 is built from 16 residues. The CDR3 DNA reads TGTGCCAGCAGCCATGCTGGTTATAGCAGGGGCGGCGAGCAGTACTTC. Its protein is CASSHAGYSRGGEQYF.

This clone occurred once. The genes are TRBV11-2 and TRBJ1-2; D perhaps matches TRBD1 (5 bases). Germline loops: CDR1 SGHAT, CDR2 FQNNGV. V lost 3 bases and J lost 0, with 5 bases in between. This CDR3 region has 13 residues. CDR3 nucleotide sequence: TGTGCCAGCAGCTTCAGGGCTAACTATGGCTACACCTTC. This translates into CASSFRANYGYTF.

The chain uses TRBV5-1 and TRBJ2-1; D might be TRBD2 (6 bases). Germline CDR1 is SGHRS and CDR2 is YFSETQ. There are 17 residues in the CDR3. Trimming pared 0 bases from V and 15 bases from J, leaving 28 bases between. The CDR3 is CASSLAPLTIGGGSGFF. CDR3 bases: TGCGCCAGCAGCTTGGCCCCCCTTACGATAGGTGGAGGGTCTGGGTTCTTC.

The chain carries TRBV7-9 and TRBJ1-6; D unresolved. The CDR3 is 17 residues long. V was shortened by 2 bases and J by 0 bases, with 11 bases between the two germline ends. Germline lookup yields CDR1 SEHNR and CDR2 FQNEAQ (reference sequence). The chain's CDR3 is CASSLLPFSSYNSPLHF. The CDR3 DNA sequence: TGTGCCAGCAGCTTACTTCCTTTCAGCTCCTATAATTCACCCCTCCACTTT.

The chain employs TRBV18 and TRBJ2-1, with 7 bases identical to TRBD1. After removal of 4 bases from V and 4 bases from J, the junction contained 13 bases not matched to a gene. This CDR3 comprises 17 residues. Per the germline V gene, CDR1 is KGHSH and CDR2 is LQKENI. This CDR3 is CASSHKQGPGVYNEQFF. CDR3 bases: TGTGCCAGCTCACACAAACAGGGGCCTGGCGTTTACAATGAGCAGTTCTTC.

V is TRBV27 and J is TRBJ1-2; 12 bases map to TRBD1. Germline assignment: CDR1 MNHEY and CDR2 SMNVEV (reference sequence). J gave up 7 bases and V 5 bases, and 8 bases lay outside the gene matches. The CDR3 consists of 15 residues. CDR3 coding DNA: TGTGCCAGCAGTGTAGCCGGGACAGGGGGCTCTGGCTACACCTTC. The encoded protein is CASSVAGTGGSGYTF.